The rows below give T cell receptor beta chains drawn from one sample of a study of T cell responses to AZD1222 COVID-19 vaccine. The repertoire was sequenced with immunoSEQ multiplex PCR; TCRdb's copy has only in-frame clones and lacks some. Here the sample spans some 110,000 clones, roughly 87% being singletons. The starting material was peripheral blood, obtained on day 0 of AZD1222 vaccination. The receptors originated from an adult in good health. CDR3s leave out the opening cysteine and the closing phenylalanine or tryptophan. The order of the fields is CDR3 length, V gene, CDR3 protein.

cdr3_length: 13; v_call: TRBV7-2; cdr3_aa: ASSSLMTGGQPQH
cdr3_length: 12; v_call: TRBV6-5; cdr3_aa: ASMEGTGANVLT
cdr3_length: 11; v_call: TRBV21-1; cdr3_aa: ASSGCGTGELF
cdr3_length: 11; v_call: TRBV6-5; cdr3_aa: ASSRTRQETQY
cdr3_length: 8; v_call: TRBV29-1; cdr3_aa: SGQNTEAF
cdr3_length: 13; v_call: TRBV4-1; cdr3_aa: ASSQERDRVHGYT
cdr3_length: 14; v_call: TRBV6-5; cdr3_aa: ASSYGRAGATYEQY
cdr3_length: 10; v_call: TRBV10-2; cdr3_aa: ASGTASYEQY
cdr3_length: 14; v_call: TRBV5-4; cdr3_aa: ASSSPTTGPGETQY
cdr3_length: 13; v_call: TRBV4-2; cdr3_aa: ASSQVAVGYNEQF
cdr3_length: 11; v_call: TRBV11-2; cdr3_aa: ASSSGRLYGYT
cdr3_length: 13; v_call: TRBV5-1; cdr3_aa: ASSSAGGGYNEQF
cdr3_length: 13; v_call: TRBV18; cdr3_aa: ASSPRRGGDTEAF
cdr3_length: 11; v_call: TRBV18; cdr3_aa: ASSPERSKEQY
cdr3_length: 12; v_call: TRBV9; cdr3_aa: ASSDGDRGDTQY
cdr3_length: 15; v_call: TRBV30; cdr3_aa: AWSGTGQGRFNKPQH
cdr3_length: 15; v_call: TRBV4-3; cdr3_aa: ASSKGRNRAGFSPLH
cdr3_length: 13; v_call: TRBV6-2/TRBV6-3; cdr3_aa: ASSHGQGTSQPQH
cdr3_length: 12; v_call: TRBV5-1; cdr3_aa: ASTTGVINYGYT
cdr3_length: 11; v_call: TRBV3-1/TRBV3-2; cdr3_aa: ASSDGTGYEQY
cdr3_length: 12; v_call: TRBV6-5; cdr3_aa: ASTPGTGGYEQY
cdr3_length: 13; v_call: TRBV5-6; cdr3_aa: ASSQQPTGFHEQY
cdr3_length: 17; v_call: TRBV6-4; cdr3_aa: ASSDSNDQRGTNTGELF
cdr3_length: 12; v_call: TRBV7-2; cdr3_aa: ASSSNPVRETQY
cdr3_length: 14; v_call: TRBV5-1; cdr3_aa: ASSLTGTGNLYGYT
cdr3_length: 14; v_call: TRBV7-2; cdr3_aa: ASSPNTGSYNSPLH
cdr3_length: 15; v_call: TRBV4-3; cdr3_aa: ASSQDIRAGWGNEQF
cdr3_length: 12; v_call: TRBV5-1; cdr3_aa: ASSLFRAGGELF
cdr3_length: 12; v_call: TRBV27; cdr3_aa: ASSFLSGSTEAF
cdr3_length: 13; v_call: TRBV5-6; cdr3_aa: ASRNDRTAWNEQF
cdr3_length: 11; v_call: TRBV25-1; cdr3_aa: ASSAPGPGTQY
cdr3_length: 13; v_call: TRBV5-6; cdr3_aa: ASSPGQGVAEKLF
cdr3_length: 9; v_call: TRBV27; cdr3_aa: ASKFRREQY